The clone carrying this T cell receptor (beta chain) showed up just a few times. Its matching antigen is unknown. Compared with germline, one end of the junction differs, possibly owing to a read error. The record originates from a study of T cell repertoires in cytomegalovirus infection. Across the whole study: CMV epitopes, recently identified HLA-C-restricted and well-studied HLA-B-restricted, were used. Indications of both CMV infection and matching HLA type were provided by public TCR beta signatures. Study observations and caveats: Cumulative public TCR beta family frequency identified CMV carriers with the relevant HLA. The response measured ex vivo was dominated by TCR beta clonotypes (HLA-C-restricted and CMV-specific).

The germline V gene has CDR1 LGHNA and CDR2 YSLEER. The CDR3 is made up of 20 amino acids. One entry per CDR3 protein results from TCRdb running MiXCR on the reads. The sample yields fewer than 950,000 distinct CDR3 sequences, approximately 32% seen once. The TCR sequence derives from a human donor in good health (CMV status not recorded). Some clones in this sample may be carry-over from other donors' samples. J is TRBJ2-1 and V is TRBV4-3; D is ambiguous. The sample in question was cultured CD8+ T cells from PBMCs, obtained from culture after CMV antigen stimulation. The DNA for the CDR3 is TGCGCCAGCAGCCAAGACTCCAGTTGGGAAGAGGCTAGTCCGAACAATGAGCAATTCTTC. Translated: CASSQDSSWEEASPNNEQFF.